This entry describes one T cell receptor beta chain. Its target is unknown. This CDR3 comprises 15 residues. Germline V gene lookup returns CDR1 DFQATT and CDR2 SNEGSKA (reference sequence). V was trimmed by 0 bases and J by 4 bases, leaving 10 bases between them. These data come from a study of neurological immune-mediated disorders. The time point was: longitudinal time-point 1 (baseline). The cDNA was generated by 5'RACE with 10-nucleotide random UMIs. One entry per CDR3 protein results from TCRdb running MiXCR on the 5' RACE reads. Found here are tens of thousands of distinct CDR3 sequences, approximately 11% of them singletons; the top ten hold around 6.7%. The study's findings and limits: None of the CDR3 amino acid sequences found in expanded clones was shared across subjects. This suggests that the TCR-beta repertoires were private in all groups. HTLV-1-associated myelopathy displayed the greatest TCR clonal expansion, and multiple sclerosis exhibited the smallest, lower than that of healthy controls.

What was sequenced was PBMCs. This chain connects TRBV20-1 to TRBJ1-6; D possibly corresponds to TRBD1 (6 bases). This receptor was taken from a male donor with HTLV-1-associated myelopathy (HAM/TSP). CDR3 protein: CSARDKGGYNSPLHF. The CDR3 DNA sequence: TGCAGTGCTAGAGACAAGGGGGGGTATAATTCACCCCTCCACTTT.